A selection of T cell receptor beta chains follows, all from one sample in a study of early T cells in non-severe SARS-CoV-2 infection. MiXCR, applied by TCRdb to the 5' RACE reads, yields one record per CDR3 protein. The table includes about 60,000 distinct CDR3 sequences, about 12% detected once. Sequenced input: whole blood. Every receptor here comes from an adult who was a healthcare worker with PCR-confirmed SARS-CoV-2 infection or an uninfected control (not recorded which). Both conserved end residues are part of each CDR3. The D gene is left open where the match is weak. Rows may omit the clone size; those that give it use once, few, many or a size class.

abundance	v_gene	j_gene	d_gene	CDR3nt	CDR3aa
many	TRBV12-3/TRBV12-4	TRBJ2-7	NA	TGTGCCAGCAGTTTTTCGCCAGTCTACGAGCAGTACTTC	CASSFSPVYEQYF
many	TRBV6-1	TRBJ1-2	NA	TGTGCCAGCAGTCACCGGGCACGCGGCCTCACCTTC	CASSHRARGLTF
many	TRBV27	TRBJ2-2	TRBD1	TGTGCCAGCAGTTTCCCTCCTCAATCGGGACAGGGTTACACCGGGGAGCTGTTTTTT	CASSFPPQSGQGYTGELFF
many	TRBV4-2	TRBJ2-5	NA	TGTGCCAGCAGCCAAGTAGGGATAGCGTCGGGCCAAGAGACCCAGTACTTC	CASSQVGIASGQETQYF
few	TRBV6-9	TRBJ2-1	TRBD2	TGTGCCACCCGACTAGCGGGGATAATACAAACCTACAATGAGCAGTTCTTC	CATRLAGIIQTYNEQFF
many	TRBV7-6	TRBJ2-7	NA	TGTGCCAGCAGCCTCTCGGGTCTGGAGCAGTACTTC	CASSLSGLEQYF
NA	TRBV5-4	TRBJ2-5	NA	TGTGCCAGCGAACTTGGAGCGGTACCGGAGACCCAGTACTTC	CASELGAVPETQYF
NA	TRBV7-9	TRBJ2-7	NA	TGTGCCAGCAGCTCAGCCGGGACGGTGAGGGAGCAGTACTTC	CASSSAGTVREQYF
NA	TRBV7-8	TRBJ2-5	NA	TGTGCCAGCAGCTTGGGGACAAGACAAGAGACCCAGTACTTC	CASSLGTRQETQYF
few	TRBV3-1	TRBJ2-2	TRBD2	TGTGCCAGCAGCCGCGGCGGGAGGCAGAACACCGGGGAGCTGTTTTTT	CASSRGGRQNTGELFF
many	TRBV7-8	TRBJ2-1	NA	TGTGCCAGCAGCTTCCGGATCCTCTCCTACAATGAGCAGTTCTTC	CASSFRILSYNEQFF
many	TRBV6-1	TRBJ1-2	TRBD1	TGTGCCAGCAGTGAAGGGACAGGGAGAGGGTCTAACTATGGCTACACCTTC	CASSEGTGRGSNYGYTF
few	TRBV7-3	TRBJ2-7	NA	TGTGCCAGCAGCTTATCCTATGACGCGGGACAGATCTCCTACGAGCAGTACTTC	CASSLSYDAGQISYEQYF
NA	TRBV18	TRBJ1-4	NA	TGTGCCAGCTCACCAAGACAGACAGGCGTCAATGAAAAACTGTTTTTT	CASSPRQTGVNEKLFF
few	TRBV7-2	TRBJ1-5	NA	TGTGCCAGCAGCTTAGAAGTCAGTCCCAATCAGCCCCAGCATTTT	CASSLEVSPNQPQHF
NA	TRBV3-1	TRBJ2-1	TRBD1	TGTGCCAGCAGCCAAAGCAACAGGGGTGGAGAGCAGTTCTTC	CASSQSNRGGEQFF
NA	TRBV20-1	TRBJ2-3	NA	TGCAGTGCTCCCCACAGGGTGGCCGATACGCAGTATTTT	CSAPHRVADTQYF
many	TRBV7-2	TRBJ2-3	NA	TGTGCCAGCAGCTTAGTAGGCTGGGGGGATACGCAGTATTTT	CASSLVGWGDTQYF
many	TRBV18	TRBJ1-5	TRBD1	TGTGCCAGCTCACCACCGAATCAGGGGGAACAGCCCCAGCATTTT	CASSPPNQGEQPQHF
many	TRBV7-2	TRBJ2-5	TRBD2	TGTGCCAGGGGGGAGGGCCTTGGCCAAGAGACCCAGTACTTC	CARGEGLGQETQYF
many	TRBV29-1	TRBJ2-3	NA	TGCAGCGCCAGAGAAACTAGCACAGATACGCAGTATTTT	CSARETSTDTQYF
many	TRBV18	TRBJ1-6	NA	TGTGCCAGCTCACCTCGGGAGAATTCACCCCTCCACTTT	CASSPRENSPLHF
few	TRBV6-1	TRBJ2-2	NA	TGTGCCAGCAGCGGGTCCGGCCCCCTAACCGGGGAGCTGTTTTTT	CASSGSGPLTGELFF
NA	TRBV12-3/TRBV12-4	TRBJ2-7	TRBD1	TGTGCCAGCAGTCCCGCCGGGACAGGGTTACCCGAGCAGTACTTC	CASSPAGTGLPEQYF
many	TRBV20-1	TRBJ1-5	TRBD1	TGCAGCGGGACAGGGGGGTGGAATCAGCCCCAGCATTTT	CSGTGGWNQPQHF
many	TRBV6-1	TRBJ2-7	TRBD2	TGTGCCAGCAGTGAAGAAGGCGGGGGGGCCTACGAGCAGTACTTC	CASSEEGGGAYEQYF
many	TRBV12-3/TRBV12-4	TRBJ2-3	NA	TGTGCCAGCAGACGGGACCTACCCACAGATACGCAGTATTTT	CASRRDLPTDTQYF